The 32 T cell receptor beta chains below come from one sample, sequenced in a study of OX40 agonist ivuxolimab in advanced cancers. Measured with immunoSEQ multiplex PCR; TCRdb has only the in-frame clones, and not every one. This sample has 60,000 or so clones, with roughly 88% found just once. Sequenced material: CD4+ or CD8+ T cells sorted from blood, taken in a trial of the OX40 agonist ivuxolimab. These receptors all stem from an adult with an advanced solid tumor such as melanoma, head and neck, liver or kidney cancer.

This chain joins TRBV9 and TRBJ2-3; D perhaps matches TRBD1 (5 bases). Germline values: CDR1 SGDLS, CDR2 YYNGEE. The CDR3 spans 14 residues. V gave up 0 bases and J gave up 4 bases, with 9 bases separating them. CDR3: CASSVGGRADTQYF. The CDR3 region has the DNA TGTGCCAGCAGCGTAGGCGGCAGGGCAGATACGCAGTATTTT.

The V and J genes are TRBV29-1 and TRBJ2-1; no clear D gene. The V end was cut by 4 bases, the J end by 7 bases, with 17 bases between. This CDR3 has 14 amino acids. Per germline, CDR1 SQVTM and CDR2 ANQGSEA. The CDR3 DNA follows: TGCAGCGTTGCAAGTGGTGATCCCTGGAATGAGCAGTTCTTC. As protein: CSVASGDPWNEQFF.

The V and J genes are TRBV6-1 and TRBJ1-2; TRBD1 agrees at 8 bases. Germline CDR1 MNHNS, CDR2 SASEGT. This CDR3 is built from 12 residues. The junction had 6 bases not matched to a gene; V was cut back by 7 bases and J by 8 bases. This chain's CDR3 is CASKIDRGGYTF. CDR3 coding DNA: TGTGCCAGCAAAATTGACAGGGGCGGCTACACCTTC.

The chain is built from TRBV7-2 and TRBJ1-1; D is ambiguous. The CDR3 runs 13 residues. Trimming removed 5 bases from V and 4 bases from J, with 11 bases in between. The germline V gene encodes CDR1 SGHTA and CDR2 FQGNSA. CDR3 in amino acids: CASSIGGVTEAFF. The DNA for the CDR3 is TGTGCCAGCAGCATTGGCGGTGTCACTGAAGCTTTCTTT.

This sequence joins TRBV4-1 and TRBJ1-4; D is unclear. The V end was cut by 0 bases, the J end by 1 base, with 6 bases between. Per germline, CDR1 MGHRA and CDR2 YSYEKL. The CDR3 consists of 15 residues. Here the CDR3 reads CASSQDRVTNEKLFF. For the CDR3, the DNA is TGCGCCAGCAGCCAAGATCGGGTAACTAATGAAAAACTGTTTTTT.

The chain links TRBV13 to TRBJ1-6; the D gene is possibly TRBD1 (6 bases). Per the germline V gene, CDR1 is PRHDT and CDR2 is FYEKMQ (reference sequence). This CDR3 region has 15 residues. Trimming cost V 5 bases and J 10 bases, with 18 bases left between them. The CDR3 DNA is TGTGCCAGCAGCGCACGGGGGGGGGCCGAATCACCCCTCCACTTT. Its translation: CASSARGGAESPLHF. The full variable domain, completed using reference TRBV13 and TRBJ1-6, is AAGVIQSPRHLIKEKRETATLKCYPIPRHDTVYWYQQGPGQDPQFLISFYEKMQSDKGSIPDRFSAQQFSDYHSELNMSSLELGDSALYFCASSARGGAESPLHFGNGTRLTVT.

The chain links TRBV5-4 to TRBJ2-2; tentative D call: TRBD2 (5 bases). V was pared by 5 bases and J by 3 bases, with 14 bases between. The V gene's germline CDR1 is SGHNT and CDR2 YYREEE (reference sequence). This CDR3 is 15 amino acids long. The chain's CDR3 is CASSTASRDTGELFF. The CDR3 coding sequence is TGTGCCAGCAGTACGGCTTCGAGGGACACCGGGGAGCTGTTTTTT.

The J gene is TRBJ1-1, the V gene TRBV4-1; D may be TRBD1 (5 bases). The CDR3 is 15 residues long. Trimming cost V 3 bases and J 1 base, with 12 bases left between them. CDR1 is MGHRA and CDR2 is YSYEKL in the germline V gene. As DNA, the CDR3 is TGCGCCAGCAGCCACCGGGACGTCGGGAACACTGAAGCTTTCTTT. Protein: CASSHRDVGNTEAFF.

This chain connects TRBV11-2 to TRBJ1-5, with TRBD1 matching 11 bases. From germline, CDR1 is SGHAT and CDR2 FQNNGV. The J segment lost 7 bases and the V segment lost 4 bases, leaving 3 bases of the junction unmatched. This CDR3 has 14 residues. For the CDR3, the DNA is TGTGCCAGCAGCTCCGGGACAGGGGGGCAGCCCCAGCATTTT. Its translation is CASSSGTGGQPQHF.

The chain has TRBV11-1 and TRBJ1-2; no clear D. Between the trimmed V and J ends, which lost 5 bases and 0 bases, there was a span of 10 bases. The CDR3 is 14 amino acids. Germline CDR1 reads SGHAT; CDR2 reads FQDESV (reference sequence). Written as DNA, the CDR3 is TGTGCCAGCAGCCCCATGACAACTAACTATGGCTACACCTTC. Residues: CASSPMTTNYGYTF. Combining the CDR3 with reference TRBV11-1 and TRBJ1-2 gives the whole variable domain EAEVAQSPRYKITEKSQAVAFWCDPISGHATLYWYRQILGQGPELLVQFQDESVVDDSQLPKDRFSAERLKGVDSTLKIQPAELGDSAMYLCASSPMTTNYGYTFGSGTRLTVV.

The CDR3 here is CASSPRAGKEAFF. The CDR3 coding sequence is TGTGCCAGCAGCCCCCGGGCAGGGAAAGAAGCTTTCTTT. J is TRBJ1-1 and V is TRBV7-9, with a possible D match to TRBD1 (5 bases). The germline V and J ends were trimmed by 5 bases and 8 bases, with 15 bases remaining between them. Germline V gives CDR1 SEHNR, CDR2 FQNEAQ (reference sequence). This CDR3 is 13 amino acids long.

Written as DNA, the CDR3 is TGTGCCAGCAGCGGTGGGGGGGGTCTGGATGAGCAGTTCTTC. As protein: CASSGGGGLDEQFF. The V call is TRBV7-8, the J call TRBJ2-1; 7 bases match TRBD2. V was clipped by 5 bases and J by 8 bases; unmatched bases: 9. Looked up from germline, CDR1 is SGHVS and CDR2 is FQNEAQ. The CDR3 consists of 14 residues.

The chain couples TRBV6-1 to TRBJ1-5, with TRBD1 as a possible D gene (5 bases). Deletions cut 11 bases from V and 7 bases from J, with 18 bases between. Germline CDR1 and CDR2: MNHNS and SASEGT. This CDR3 region has 13 residues. The CDR3 DNA reads as TGTGCCGCTGGGGGAGGGCGGCAGCAGCCCCAGCATTTT. Amino acids: CAAGGGRQQPQHF.

This chain connects TRBV5-4 to TRBJ1-1; unclear D gene. The V end was cut by 1 base, the J end by 7 bases, with 11 bases between. CDR3 length: 13 amino acids. Germline V lookup: CDR1 SGHNT, CDR2 YYREEE (reference sequence). The CDR3 DNA follows: TGTGCCAGCAGCTTGTGGAACAGTGGTGAAGCTTTCTTT. Amino acids: CASSLWNSGEAFF. Full variable domain (missing parts from reference TRBV5-4 and TRBJ1-1): ETGVTQSPTHLIKTRGQQVTLRCSSQSGHNTVSWYQQALGQGPQFIFQYYREEENGRGNFPPRFSGLQFPNYSSELNVNALELDDSALYLCASSLWNSGEAFFGQGTRLTVV.

The chain joins TRBV19 to TRBJ1-5; D is undetermined. Germline V gene data show CDR1 as LNHDA and CDR2 as SQIVND (reference sequence). The CDR3 covers 15 residues. V lost 7 bases and J lost 0, with 13 bases in between. The CDR3 sequence is CASKVRLYSNQPQHF. The DNA of the CDR3 is TGTGCCAGTAAAGTCAGACTATATAGCAATCAGCCCCAGCATTTT.

The chain couples TRBV9 to TRBJ1-4; D is unclear. Germline CDR1 and CDR2: SGDLS and YYNGEE. The CDR3 totals 16 residues. The ends were cut back, 3 bases at V and 5 bases at J, with 17 bases in the middle. CDR3 in DNA: TGTGCCAGCAGCGCCCCTCTAGGGCAAAGAAATGAAAAACTGTTTTTT. This codes for CASSAPLGQRNEKLFF.

The chain combines TRBV19 with TRBJ2-5, with D maybe TRBD2 (5 bases). The CDR3 is 13 amino acids. Germline CDR1 and CDR2: LNHDA and SQIVND (reference sequence). Between the trimmed V and J ends, which lost 7 bases and 5 bases, there was a span of 14 bases. The CDR3 here is CASKKGPGETQYF. The CDR3, as DNA: TGTGCCAGTAAAAAGGGCCCGGGGGAGACCCAGTACTTC.

The chain links TRBV5-4 to TRBJ1-1; 10 nucleotides line up with TRBD1. Germline CDR1 and CDR2: SGHNT and YYREEE (reference sequence). CDR3 size: 17 residues. The J segment lost 1 base and the V segment lost 4 bases, leaving 10 bases of the junction unmatched. The CDR3 here is CASSPETGGIRNTEAFF. CDR3 bases: TGTGCCAGCAGCCCCGAGACAGGGGGCATTAGGAACACTGAAGCTTTCTTT.

This clone was seen once. The chain is built from TRBV5-6 and TRBJ1-2, with a tentative D call TRBD1 (5 bases). Germline CDR1 is SGHDT and CDR2 is YYEEEE. The CDR3 runs to 15 residues. Deletions cut 0 bases from V and 0 bases from J, with 9 bases between. CDR3 nucleotides: TGTGCCAGCAGCTTGGGCGGGGGTTCTAACTATGGCTACACCTTC. Translation gives CASSLGGGSNYGYTF.

The V and J genes are TRBV9 and TRBJ2-5; TRBD2 is a possible D gene (6 bases). Germline V gene data show CDR1 as SGDLS and CDR2 as YYNGEE. The CDR3 covers 14 residues. V was trimmed by 0 bases and J by 1 base, leaving 7 bases between them. The CDR3 DNA sequence: TGTGCCAGCAGCGTAGTGGGGGGCCAAGAGACCCAGTACTTC. This encodes CASSVVGGQETQYF.

The CDR3 reads CASSQDVASRIQYF. DNA for the CDR3: TGCGCCAGCAGCCAAGATGTCGCATCCAGGATCCAGTACTTC. V is TRBV4-1 and J is TRBJ2-5; D is undetermined. The V end was cut by 0 bases, the J end by 10 bases, with 15 bases between. The CDR3 length is 14 residues. Germline CDR1 reads MGHRA; CDR2 reads YSYEKL.

This chain connects TRBV10-3 to TRBJ1-6; 7 bases match TRBD1. CDR1 is ENHRY and CDR2 is SYGVKD in the germline V gene. The J segment lost 9 bases and the V segment lost 4 bases, leaving 6 bases of the junction unmatched. The CDR3 runs to 14 residues. The CDR3 DNA is TGTGCCATCAGTGCAGACAGGGTGCGTTCACCCCTCCACTTT. Translating gives CAISADRVRSPLHF.

This clone was seen just once. The chain uses TRBV15 and TRBJ2-3; TRBD2 matches at 10 bases. CDR3 length: 16 amino acids. Germline V gene data show CDR1 as LNHNV and CDR2 as YYDKDF (reference sequence). V lost 1 base to trimming and J lost 4 bases; unmatched junction nucleotides: 5. CDR3 amino acids: CATSRVVSGGSDTQYF. The CDR3 nucleotides read TGTGCCACCAGCAGAGTAGTTAGCGGGGGGTCAGATACGCAGTATTTT.

V usage is TRBV5-4 and J usage is TRBJ2-1; 12 bases are shared with TRBD2. J was trimmed by 4 bases and V by 0 bases; bases with no gene match: 8. The germline gives CDR1 SGHNT, CDR2 YYREEE (reference sequence). The CDR3 sequence is 18 residues long. This chain's CDR3 is CASSLANLAGGGYNEQFF. CDR3 bases: TGTGCCAGCAGCTTGGCCAACCTAGCGGGGGGGGGATACAATGAGCAGTTCTTC.

The gene calls are TRBV28 and TRBJ1-1, with D tentatively TRBD1 (5 bases). V was pared by 7 bases and J by 11 bases, with 17 bases between. The CDR3 consists of 12 residues. The V gene's germline CDR1 is MDHEN and CDR2 SYDVKM. CDR3 sequence (DNA): TGTGCCAGCAAGTTGCTGCAGGGCCCCGCTTTCTTT. Its protein product is CASKLLQGPAFF.

In this sample, this clone turned up once. This chain links TRBV19 with TRBJ1-5; D is unresolved. Trimming pared 5 bases from V and 7 bases from J, leaving 12 bases between. This CDR3 region has 13 residues. CDR1 is LNHDA and CDR2 is SQIVND in the germline V gene (reference sequence). The CDR3 reads CASSPYTNQPQHF. CDR3 nucleotide sequence: TGTGCCAGTAGTCCTTACACGAACCAGCCCCAGCATTTT.

The chain links TRBV23-1 to TRBJ1-5, with no clear D. TRBV23-1 is an ORF, and what it does is uncertain. Between the trimmed V and J ends, which lost 0 bases and 3 bases, there was a span of 6 bases. The CDR3 loop spans 14 amino acids. The CDR3: CASSQSRDNQPQHF. In nucleotides, the CDR3 is TGCGCCAGCAGTCAATCGAGGGACAATCAGCCCCAGCATTTT.

For the CDR3, the DNA is TGTGCCAGCAGCCAAGGAGAGTTAGCGGGCGGCACAGATACGCAGTATTTT. Its protein product is CASSQGELAGGTDTQYF. The rearrangement joins TRBV21-1 to TRBJ2-3; the D call in the table, TRBD2, was not verified against the DNA. TRBV21-1 is flagged as a pseudogene. This CDR3 has 17 residues.

V usage is TRBV6-5 and J usage is TRBJ2-1, with D uncertain. There are 15 residues in the CDR3. Germline V gene sequence: CDR1 MNHEY, CDR2 SVGAGI. With 0 bases removed from V and 9 bases from J, the gap between germline ends came to 15 bases. The chain's CDR3 is CASSYSQSSRAEQFF. The CDR3 DNA reads as TGTGCCAGCAGTTACTCGCAAAGTTCACGCGCTGAGCAGTTCTTC.

The V gene is TRBV19, the J gene TRBJ2-1; no reliable D call. The CDR3 loop spans 18 amino acids. Per germline, CDR1 LNHDA and CDR2 SQIVND (reference sequence). V shed 2 bases and J shed 0 bases, with 17 bases lying between them. The CDR3 DNA is TGTGCCAGTAGTATATCGTCTTCCGGTCTTAGCTCCTACAATGAGCAGTTCTTC. Its protein product is CASSISSSGLSSYNEQFF.

The chain combines TRBV7-2 with TRBJ2-1; a possible D gene is TRBD2 (7 bases). CDR1 is SGHTA, CDR2 FQGNSA, per germline. This CDR3 region has 12 residues. V dropped 5 bases and J dropped 8 bases, with 10 bases sitting between them. The CDR3 region has the DNA TGTGCCAGCAGCGCGGGGGCCGATGAGCAGTTCTTC. Translated, it gives CASSAGADEQFF.

The genes are TRBV7-8 and TRBJ2-2, with D possibly matching TRBD1 (5 bases). There are 14 residues in the CDR3. CDR1 SGHVS and CDR2 FQNEAQ come from the germline V gene. V was pared by 4 bases and J by 1 base, with 7 bases between. CDR3: CASSSGQNTGELFF. CDR3 bases: TGTGCCAGCAGCTCAGGGCAGAACACCGGGGAGCTGTTTTTT.